This TCR beta chain was sequenced for a study of blood T cell repertoires in COVID-19. Germline-derived CDR1 and CDR2 are SGHTA and FQGNSA. The CDR3 spans 12 residues. V was clipped by 5 bases and J by 4 bases, with 9 bases between them. TCRdb's copy holds only in-frame clones and misses some; the assay was immunoSEQ multiplex PCR. The repertoire holds 120,000 or so clones, with 79% as singletons. The chain is built from TRBV7-2 and TRBJ2-7; no reliable D call. The receptor's source is a man in his forties or fifties with active or convalescent COVID-19. Sequencing was performed on peripheral blood. CDR3 nucleotide sequence: TGTGCCAGCAGCCCGGGTCTTTACGAGCAGTACTTC. Translated, it gives CASSPGLYEQYF.